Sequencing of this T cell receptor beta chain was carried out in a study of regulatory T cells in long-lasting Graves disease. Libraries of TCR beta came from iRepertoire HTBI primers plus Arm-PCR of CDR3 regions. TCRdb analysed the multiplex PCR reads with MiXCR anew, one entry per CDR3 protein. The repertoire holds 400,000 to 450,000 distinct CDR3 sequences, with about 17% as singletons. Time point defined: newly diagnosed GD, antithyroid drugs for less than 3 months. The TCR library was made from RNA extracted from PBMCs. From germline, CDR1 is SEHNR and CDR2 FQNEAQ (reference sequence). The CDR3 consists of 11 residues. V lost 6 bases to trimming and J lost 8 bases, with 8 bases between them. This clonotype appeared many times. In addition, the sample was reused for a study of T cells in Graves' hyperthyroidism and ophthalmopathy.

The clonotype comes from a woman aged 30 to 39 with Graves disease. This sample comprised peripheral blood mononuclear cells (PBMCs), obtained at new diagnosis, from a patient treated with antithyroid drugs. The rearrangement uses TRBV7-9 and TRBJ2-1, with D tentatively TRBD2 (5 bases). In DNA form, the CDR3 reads TGTGCCAGCAGATCAGCGGATGAGCAGTTCTTC. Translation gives CASRSADEQFF.